The 27 T cell receptor beta chains in this list originate from one sample, sequenced in a study of blood T cell repertoires in COVID-19 (dated by TCRdb to the early 2020s). To prepare the library, the immunoSEQ multiplex PCR assay was applied. The table comes from immuneACCESS by way of TCRdb, which keeps in-frame sequences with V and J called. Part of the clones is missing from these tables; in studies checked, under half for an unresolved V gene and the rest for unknown reasons. The sample table lists 150,000 to 200,000 clones, approximately 89% of them with a count of one. The ten largest clones capture around 2.7% of the sample. The sample comprised peripheral blood. The origin of the receptors is a man between 35 and 55 years old with active or convalescent COVID-19.

This chain joins TRBV5-1 and TRBJ1-6; 8 nucleotides agree with TRBD1. V dropped 2 bases and J dropped 3; count of bases not matched to a gene: 4. The CDR3 is made up of 16 amino acids. Germline loops: CDR1 SGHRS, CDR2 YFSETQ. CDR3 nucleotide sequence: TGCGCCAGCAGCTTCCAGGGGGCCTACTATAATTCACCCCTCCACTTT. Amino acid sequence: CASSFQGAYYNSPLHF.

The chain combines TRBV5-1 with TRBJ1-3; possible D gene TRBD1, 6 bases. Per the germline V gene, CDR1 is SGHRS and CDR2 is YFSETQ. This CDR3 contains 16 residues. V was cut by 0 bases and J by 1 base, with 11 bases left in between. The DNA of the CDR3 is TGCGCCAGCAGCTTGGGGGTGACAGGTTCTGGAAACACCATATATTTT. Translation: CASSLGVTGSGNTIYF.

The V call is TRBV5-1, the J call TRBJ1-1, with 10 bases aligning to TRBD1. J was trimmed by 7 bases and V by 0 bases; bases with no gene match: 0. The germline V gene encodes CDR1 SGHRS and CDR2 YFSETQ. This CDR3 comprises 13 residues. CDR3 loop: CASSLGDRGEAFF. As DNA, the CDR3 is TGCGCCAGCAGCTTGGGGGACAGGGGTGAAGCTTTCTTT. The whole variable domain, remainder taken from reference TRBV5-1 and TRBJ1-1, is KAGVTQTPRYLIKTRGQQVTLSCSPISGHRSVSWYQQTPGQGLQFLFEYFSETQRNKGNFPGRFSGRQFSNSRSEMNVSTLELGDSALYLCASSLGDRGEAFFGQGTRLTVV.

This clone has just one count. The chain combines TRBV6-5 with TRBJ1-3; D might be TRBD1 (5 bases). Trimming took 5 bases from V and 6 from J, leaving 14 bases between them. The CDR3 has 14 amino acids. Germline CDR1 and CDR2: MNHEY and SVGAGI. The CDR3 sequence is CASSLRQSTNTIYF. CDR3 bases: TGTGCCAGCAGTCTTAGACAGTCTACAAACACCATATATTTT.

V usage is TRBV5-4 and J usage is TRBJ1-1; D ambiguous. CDR3 size: 15 residues. V lost 1 base, J lost 0 bases, and 10 bases lay in between. Germline values: CDR1 SGHNT, CDR2 YYREEE (reference sequence). The CDR3 spells CASSLSLGMNTEAFF. CDR3 nucleotides: TGTGCCAGCAGCTTGAGTCTCGGGATGAACACTGAAGCTTTCTTT.

The genes are TRBV12-5 and TRBJ1-6; weak D call: TRBD1 (5 bases). Germline V gives CDR1 LGHNT, CDR2 FRNRAP. Trimming shortened V by 6 bases and J by 3 bases, and 9 bases separated the two germline ends. The CDR3 has 14 residues. The CDR3 DNA reads TGTGCTAGTGGGGGGACTGGCTATAATTCACCCCTCCACTTT. It yields the protein CASGGTGYNSPLHF.

This chain connects TRBV15 to TRBJ2-5; TRBD1 agrees at 12 bases. V gave up 4 bases and J gave up 5 bases; unmatched junction bases: 5. The germline V gene encodes CDR1 LNHNV and CDR2 YYDKDF (reference sequence). The CDR3 length is 15 residues. The CDR3: CATSTGTGGGETQYF. The CDR3 nucleotides are TGTGCCACCAGCACCGGGACAGGGGGCGGGGAGACCCAGTACTTC.

The chain couples TRBV13 to TRBJ2-1; 8 bases match TRBD2. The length of the CDR3 is 16 residues. Germline V gene lookup returns CDR1 PRHDT and CDR2 FYEKMQ (reference sequence). V gave up 1 base and J gave up 2 bases; unmatched junction bases: 4. The chain's CDR3 is CASSLDGGEPYNEQFF. DNA for the CDR3: TGTGCCAGCAGCTTAGACGGGGGGGAACCCTACAATGAGCAGTTCTTC.

The V and J genes are TRBV6-5 and TRBJ2-2; no clear D gene. This CDR3 is 11 amino acids long. V shed 7 bases and J shed 5 bases, with 5 bases lying between them. Germline V gene data show CDR1 as MNHEY and CDR2 as SVGAGI. Here the CDR3 reads CASTRTGELFF. CDR3 DNA: TGTGCCAGCACCCGGACCGGGGAGCTGTTTTTT.

A few counts support this clone. The rearrangement links TRBV21-1 to TRBJ1-5; the table's D call, TRBD1, was not checked against the DNA. TRBV21-1 is classified as a pseudogene. This CDR3 is 15 amino acids long. DNA for the CDR3: TGTGCCAGCAGCAAAGGACAGGGGGGAGCCGGGCCCCAGCATTTT. This gives the protein CASSKGQGGAGPQHF.

The chain links TRBV30 to TRBJ1-2; possibly TRBD1 for D (5 bases). V gave up 3 bases and J gave up 1 base, with 18 bases separating them. Per germline, CDR1 GTSNPN and CDR2 SVGIG (reference sequence). The CDR3 sequence is 16 residues long. In DNA, the CDR3 is TGTGCCTGGAGCCAGAAGGAGGGGATAGTTAACTATGGCTACACCTTC. Its translation is CAWSQKEGIVNYGYTF.

This clone was seen repeatedly, ten times or more. The chain has TRBV4-1 and TRBJ2-6; 7 bases are shared with TRBD1. Unmatched junction bases numbered 15, after V lost 4 bases and J lost 0 bases. The V gene's germline CDR1 is MGHRA and CDR2 YSYEKL. There are 20 residues in the CDR3. The CDR3 nucleotides are TGCGCCAGCAGCCGAGAAGATGGGACAGCCGTTGTCTCTGGGGCCAACGTCCTGACTTTC. Amino acid sequence: CASSREDGTAVVSGANVLTF.

This chain uses TRBV3-1 (or the pseudogene TRBV3-2) with TRBJ2-1, with TRBD2 matching over 8 bases. The V segment lost 5 bases and the J segment 7 bases; nucleotides outside the gene matches: 10. The CDR3 totals 15 residues. Germline CDR1 is LGHDT and CDR2 is YNNKEL (reference sequence). CDR3 sequence: CASSIRGGPANEQFF. The CDR3 DNA sequence: TGTGCCAGCAGCATTCGGGGGGGCCCAGCAAATGAGCAGTTCTTC.

The CDR3 coding sequence is TGTGCCAGCAGCTCCCGGACAGGGTGGATCACCGGGGAGCTGTTTTTT. Its protein is CASSSRTGWITGELFF. This rearrangement joins TRBV11-2 to TRBJ2-2; TRBD1 matches 8 bases. Germline CDR1 reads SGHAT; CDR2 reads FQNNGV. The CDR3 is made up of 16 amino acids. Trimming at V came to 4 bases and at J to 4 bases, leaving 8 bases not matched to a gene.

The J gene is TRBJ2-2, the V gene TRBV7-8; D uncertain. Germline values: CDR1 SGHVS, CDR2 FQNEAQ. This CDR3 is built from 13 residues. V shed 5 bases and J shed 6 bases, with 10 bases lying between them. CDR3 residues: CASSTRLAGELFF. CDR3 nucleotide sequence: TGTGCCAGCAGCACCCGGTTGGCCGGGGAGCTGTTTTTT.

The chain couples TRBV2 to TRBJ1-2, with D unresolved. The CDR3 sequence is 12 residues long. The V end lost 5 bases, the J end lost 4 bases, and 8 bases lay between the germline ends. Looked up from germline, CDR1 is SNHLY and CDR2 is FYNNEI. The CDR3 sequence is CASSISRYGYTF. CDR3 sequence (DNA): TGTGCCAGCAGTATCAGTCGCTATGGCTACACCTTC.

This chain uses TRBV5-1 with TRBJ2-2, with 8 bases aligning to TRBD1. The CDR3 has 16 amino acids. Germline lookup yields CDR1 SGHRS and CDR2 YFSETQ. The trim removed 4 bases at V and 6 bases at J, leaving 11 bases unmatched. This CDR3 reads CASSPRGTGNSGELFF. As DNA, the CDR3 is TGCGCCAGCAGCCCCCGTGGGACAGGCAACTCCGGGGAGCTGTTTTTT.

The V gene is TRBV5-1, the J gene TRBJ1-6, with a tentative D call TRBD1 (6 bases). The CDR3 runs to 17 residues. Germline loops: CDR1 SGHRS, CDR2 YFSETQ. V was pared by 0 bases and J by 7 bases, with 17 bases between. The chain's CDR3 is CASSLELSGGGNSPLHF. CDR3 nucleotide sequence: TGCGCCAGCAGCTTGGAGCTGTCGGGCGGGGGCAATTCACCCCTCCACTTT.

The rearrangement links TRBV7-9 to TRBJ2-1; D perhaps matches TRBD2 (6 bases). The CDR3 runs 13 residues. Trimming stripped 3 bases from V and 8 bases from J, with 11 bases between. Germline CDR1 and CDR2: SEHNR and FQNEAQ (reference sequence). CDR3 loop: CASSFTTRDEQFF. The DNA for the CDR3 is TGTGCCAGCAGCTTTACGACTAGAGATGAGCAGTTCTTC.

The chain uses TRBV2 and TRBJ1-3, with D unresolved. CDR1 and CDR2 from the germline V gene are SNHLY and FYNNEI. The CDR3 has 17 residues. Trimming pared 6 bases from V and 0 bases from J, leaving 18 bases between. The CDR3 coding sequence is TGTGCCAGCAGAGAGAAACCGGGTTTTAACTCTGGAAACACCATATATTTT. The encoded protein is CASREKPGFNSGNTIYF.

This clone was detected a few times. The chain joins TRBV6-1 to TRBJ1-3, with D tentatively TRBD1 (5 bases). The V and J ends lost 2 bases and 4 bases respectively, with 21 bases between them. Germline loops: CDR1 MNHNS, CDR2 SASEGT. This CDR3 has 18 residues. The DNA of the CDR3 is TGTGCCAGCAGTGAACACCATTTCGGGGGAGCGGGCGGAAACACCATATATTTT. Amino acid sequence: CASSEHHFGGAGGNTIYF.

This clone is a singleton in its sample. The sample contains more than one DNA sequence encoding this CDR3. The chain uses TRBV18 and TRBJ2-7; TRBD1 matches 8 bases. The V gene end was trimmed by 3 bases and the J gene end by 5 bases; junction bases not matched to a gene: 6. The germline V gene encodes CDR1 KGHSH and CDR2 LQKENI. The CDR3 contains 14 residues. The CDR3, as DNA: TGTGCCAGCTCACCTCGGACAGGGTCAGACGAGCAGTACTTC. Translated: CASSPRTGSDEQYF.

A single count supports this clone. J is TRBJ2-3 and V is TRBV5-6; D may be TRBD1 (8 bases). CDR1 and CDR2 (germline): SGHDT, YYEEEE. The CDR3 loop spans 15 amino acids. Trimming removed 4 bases at V and 2 bases at J, with 14 bases between. CDR3 protein: CASSEDRDYTDTQYF. The CDR3 DNA reads TGTGCCAGCAGCGAGGACAGGGACTACACAGATACGCAGTATTTT.

This clone was found once. V is TRBV9 and J is TRBJ1-3, with TRBD1 as a possible D gene (5 bases). Germline CDR1 reads SGDLS; CDR2 reads YYNGEE. The CDR3 loop spans 17 amino acids. V was shortened by 1 base and J by 0 bases, with 14 bases between the two germline ends. The chain's CDR3 is CASSVMGPSSSGNTIYF. The CDR3 DNA reads TGTGCCAGCAGCGTAATGGGGCCGTCGAGCTCTGGAAACACCATATATTTT.

This sequence joins TRBV6-5 and TRBJ2-5; 7 nucleotides line up with TRBD1. CDR1 and CDR2 (germline): MNHEY, SVGAGI. J gave up 5 bases and V 0 bases, and 6 bases lay outside the gene matches. The CDR3 runs 15 residues. The CDR3 DNA is TGTGCCAGCAGTTACTCGGAGACAGGGTGGGAGACCCAGTACTTC. Translation: CASSYSETGWETQYF.

J is TRBJ1-5 and V is TRBV4-2; D call uncertain. The CDR3 is 17 amino acids. Per the germline V gene, CDR1 is LGHNA and CDR2 is YNFKEQ. V lost 0 bases and J 0 bases, leaving 12 bases between the germline ends. DNA for the CDR3: TGTGCCAGCAGCCAAGATTATCGCAGTTATAGCAATCAGCCCCAGCATTTT. Translation gives CASSQDYRSYSNQPQHF.

The rearrangement uses TRBV27 and TRBJ1-5; 8 bases align to TRBD1. Germline CDR1 MNHEY, CDR2 SMNVEV (reference sequence). Unmatched junction bases numbered 7, after V lost 6 bases and J lost 6 bases. The length of the CDR3 is 14 residues. The DNA of the CDR3 is TGTGCCAGCAGCGGACAGGGTAGGAGTCAGCCCCAGCATTTT. As protein: CASSGQGRSQPQHF.